The 12 T cell receptor beta chains below all came from one sample that was sequenced in a study of beta chain features in type 1 diabetes. The investigators reverse transcribed all of the isolated RNA, so they sequenced expressed TCRB transcripts. Using immunoSEQ multiplex PCR, the repertoire was profiled, and TCRdb retains in-frame clones only, with some absent. This table holds hundreds of thousands of clones, approximately 31% found once. The material sequenced was naive CD4+ T cells from blood. These receptors were obtained from a man aged 18-30 years in good health.

This clone was seen only a few times. The CDR3 reads CAWTRDRSNYGYTF. DNA for the CDR3: TGTGCCTGGACCCGGGACAGATCTAACTATGGCTACACCTTC. The chain uses TRBV30 and TRBJ1-2, with TRBD1 matching over 7 bases. V was clipped by 4 bases and J by 0 bases; unmatched bases: 5. CDR1 is GTSNPN and CDR2 is SVGIG in the germline V gene (reference sequence). The CDR3 totals 14 residues.

This clone was found a few times. This chain joins TRBV7-9 and TRBJ2-7; 9 positions agree with TRBD1. CDR1 and CDR2 from the germline V gene are SEHNR and FQNEAQ (reference sequence). The CDR3 length is 15 residues. V shed 2 bases, J shed 3 bases, and the junction held 5 bases outside the gene matches. In nucleotides, the CDR3 is TGTGCCAGCAGCTTACCCGGGACAGGGAGCTACGAGCAGTACTTC. Its protein product is CASSLPGTGSYEQYF.

The chain combines TRBV9 with TRBJ2-7; D possibly corresponds to TRBD2 (6 bases). Germline CDR1 is SGDLS and CDR2 is YYNGEE. Trimming pared 2 bases from V and 0 bases from J, leaving 15 bases between. This CDR3 region has 16 residues. The chain's CDR3 is CASSVGGGPISYEQYF. The DNA for the CDR3 is TGTGCCAGCAGCGTGGGGGGAGGCCCCATCTCCTACGAGCAGTACTTC.

This clone was detected a few times. The chain joins TRBV29-1 to TRBJ2-7; tentatively, D is TRBD1 or TRBD2 (5 bases each). V dropped 7 bases and J dropped 2 bases, with 12 bases sitting between them. The germline V gene encodes CDR1 SQVTM and CDR2 ANQGSEA. This CDR3 region has 12 residues. The CDR3: CSARDPPYEQYF. The CDR3 region has the DNA TGCAGCGCCAGGGACCCTCCCTACGAGCAGTACTTC.

This clone was seen a few times. The J gene is TRBJ2-1, the V gene TRBV15; 9 bases map to TRBD2. This CDR3 spans 15 amino acids. V shed 0 bases and J 7 bases; nucleotides not matched to a gene: 4. Germline CDR1 and CDR2: LNHNV and YYDKDF (reference sequence). The CDR3 DNA is TGTGCCACCAGCAGAGAACTAGCGGGTACGAATGAGCAGTTCTTC. It yields the protein CATSRELAGTNEQFF.

The genes are TRBV9 and TRBJ2-7; either TRBD1 or TRBD2 may fit D (5 bases each). CDR1 is SGDLS and CDR2 is YYNGEE in the germline V gene. The CDR3 consists of 15 residues. V lost 0 bases to trimming and J lost 7 bases, with 17 bases between them. The CDR3 bases are TGTGCCAGCAGCGTAGGGCCGGGACGAGGTGGGGAGCAGTACTTC. Translating it yields CASSVGPGRGGEQYF. The full variable domain, rest sourced from reference TRBV9 and TRBJ2-7, is DSGVTQTPKHLITATGQRVTLRCSPRSGDLSVYWYQQSLDQGLQFLIQYYNGEERAKGNILERFSAQQFPDLHSELNLSSLELGDSALYFCASSVGPGRGGEQYFGPGTRLTVT.

Concerning this clone: This sample includes further DNA sequences coding for the same CDR3. The rearrangement joins TRBV19 to TRBJ2-7, with a weak D call TRBD1 (5 bases). This CDR3 has 11 amino acids. Per germline, CDR1 LNHDA and CDR2 SQIVND (reference sequence). V was pared by 6 bases and J by 4 bases, with 7 bases between. The CDR3: CASRQGYEQYF. In DNA, the CDR3 is TGTGCCAGTAGGCAGGGATACGAGCAGTACTTC.

This clone was detected a few times. The chain uses TRBV2 and TRBJ1-3; unclear D gene. V lost 6 bases and J 3 bases, leaving 3 bases between the germline ends. In germline, CDR1 is SNHLY, CDR2 FYNNEI. The CDR3 is made up of 11 amino acids. The CDR3 bases are TGTGCCAGCAGGGTTGGAAACACCATATATTTT. Translating gives CASRVGNTIYF.

The chain has TRBV15 and TRBJ2-5; 7 nucleotides agree with TRBD1. V shed 5 bases, J shed 1 base, and the junction held 4 bases outside the gene matches. Germline V gives CDR1 LNHNV, CDR2 YYDKDF (reference sequence). The CDR3 has 14 amino acids. CDR3 nucleotide sequence: TGTGCCACCAGCGGGTGGACAGGCCAAGAGACCCAGTACTTC. Amino acids: CATSGWTGQETQYF.

V gene TRBV4-2 combines with J gene TRBJ2-1; 10 nucleotides agree with TRBD2. The length of the CDR3 is 16 residues. The trim removed 6 bases at V and 1 base at J, leaving 6 bases unmatched. Germline CDR1 reads LGHNA; CDR2 reads YNFKEQ. This CDR3 reads CASSMLAGGSYNEQFF. CDR3 coding DNA: TGTGCCAGCAGTATGTTAGCGGGAGGTTCCTACAATGAGCAGTTCTTC.

This clone showed up just a few times. The chain combines TRBV5-1 with TRBJ2-1; D gene unclear. From germline, CDR1 is SGHRS and CDR2 YFSETQ. Trimming removed 1 base from V and 6 bases from J, with 5 bases in between. The CDR3 totals 12 residues. In nucleotides, the CDR3 is TGCGCCAGCAGCTTGAGCTTCAATGAGCAGTTCTTC. It translates to CASSLSFNEQFF. Supplemented by reference TRBV5-1 and TRBJ2-1, the full variable domain reads KAGVTQTPRYLIKTRGQQVTLSCSPISGHRSVSWYQQTPGQGLQFLFEYFSETQRNKGNFPGRFSGRQFSNSRSEMNVSTLELGDSALYLCASSLSFNEQFFGPGTRLTVL.

The rearrangement links TRBV7-2 to TRBJ2-3, with TRBD1 matching over 8 bases. V shed 5 bases and J 5 bases; nucleotides not matched to a gene: 6. CDR1 SGHTA and CDR2 FQGNSA come from the germline V gene. The CDR3 covers 14 residues. CDR3 in amino acids: CASSKDRALDTQYF. CDR3 bases: TGTGCCAGCAGCAAGGACAGGGCGCTAGATACGCAGTATTTT.